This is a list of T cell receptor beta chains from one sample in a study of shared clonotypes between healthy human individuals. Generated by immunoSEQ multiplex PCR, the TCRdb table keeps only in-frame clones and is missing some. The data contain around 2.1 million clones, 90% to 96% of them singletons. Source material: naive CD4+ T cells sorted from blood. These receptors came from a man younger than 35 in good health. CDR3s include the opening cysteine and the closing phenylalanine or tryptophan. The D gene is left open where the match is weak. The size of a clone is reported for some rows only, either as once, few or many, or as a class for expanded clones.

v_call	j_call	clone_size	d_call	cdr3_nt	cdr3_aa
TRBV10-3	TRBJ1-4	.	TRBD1	TGTGCCATCAGCAGATCCGGGACAGGAGGTGAAAAACTGTTTTTT	CAISRSGTGGEKLFF
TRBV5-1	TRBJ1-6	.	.	TGCGCCAGCAGCTTTGACCCCTATAATTCACCCCTCCACTTT	CASSFDPYNSPLHF
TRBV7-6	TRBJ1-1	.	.	TGTGCCAGCAGTCTGAATCCCACTTTGGAGAACACTGAAGCTTTCTTT	CASSLNPTLENTEAFF
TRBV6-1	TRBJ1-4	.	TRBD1	TGTGCCATACGACAGGGCTTAAGTGAAAAACTGTTTTTT	CAIRQGLSEKLFF
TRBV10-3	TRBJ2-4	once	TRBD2	TGTGCCATCAGTGATCGGGAGCTAGCGGACTTAGCCAAAAACATTCAGTACTTC	CAISDRELADLAKNIQYF
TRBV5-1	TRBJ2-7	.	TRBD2	TGCGCCAGCAGCTTGGCCATACTAGCGGGAGGATTCGATTCCTACGAGCAGTACTTC	CASSLAILAGGFDSYEQYF
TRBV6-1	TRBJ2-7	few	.	TGTGCCAGCAATAACCGCGCCTACGAGCAGTACTTC	CASNNRAYEQYF
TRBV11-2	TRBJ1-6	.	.	TGTGCCAGCAGCTTAGGTGGGATGAGGAATTCACCCCTCCACTTT	CASSLGGMRNSPLHF
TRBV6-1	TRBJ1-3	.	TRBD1	TGTGCCACCATCGCGACAGGGAGCGGAAACACCATATATTTT	CATIATGSGNTIYF
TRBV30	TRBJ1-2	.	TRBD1	TGTGCCTGGAGCCCAGGGGGGACAGACTATGGCTACACCTTC	CAWSPGGTDYGYTF
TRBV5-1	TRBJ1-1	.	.	TGCGCCAGCACTCTTCGGGAGAACACTGAAGCTTTCTTT	CASTLRENTEAFF
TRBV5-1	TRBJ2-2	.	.	TGCGCCAGCAGCTTGAACAGGGTTGGCGTTTCCGGGGAGCTGTTTTTT	CASSLNRVGVSGELFF
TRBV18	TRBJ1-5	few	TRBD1	TGTGCCAGCTCACTCGACAGGGGGCAGCCCCAGCATTTT	CASSLDRGQPQHF
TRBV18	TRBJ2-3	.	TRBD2	TGTGCCAGCTCACCACCGGGACTAGCGGGAGGCGGCACAGATACGCAGTATTTT	CASSPPGLAGGGTDTQYF
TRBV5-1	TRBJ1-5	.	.	TGCGCCAGCAGCCCCGGTGCTGGGCAGCCCCAGCATTTT	CASSPGAGQPQHF
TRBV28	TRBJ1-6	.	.	TGTGCCAGCAGTATCGCAGGCAGCTCCTATAATTCACCCCTCCACTTT	CASSIAGSSYNSPLHF
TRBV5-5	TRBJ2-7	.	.	TGTGCCAGCAGCTTGGGAAGAGCAAGCTCCTACGAGCAGTACTTC	CASSLGRASSYEQYF
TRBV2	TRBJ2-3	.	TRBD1	TGTGCCAGCGGCCTGACAGGGCTCACTAGCACAGATACGCAGTATTTT	CASGLTGLTSTDTQYF
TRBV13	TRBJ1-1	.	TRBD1	TGTGCCAGCAGACTACGGACAGGTTCACTTCTGGAGGGAGCTTTCTTT	CASRLRTGSLLEGAFF
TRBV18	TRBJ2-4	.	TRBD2	TGTGCCAGCTCACCAACCGGAGCGGGGTTAGCCAAAAACATTCAGTACTTC	CASSPTGAGLAKNIQYF
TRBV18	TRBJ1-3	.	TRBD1	TGTGCCAGCTCACGAATGCAGGGGGCTGGAAACACCATATATTTT	CASSRMQGAGNTIYF
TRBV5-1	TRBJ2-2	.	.	TGCGCCAGCAGCTTGGTTCCGGGGGCCAACACCGGGGAGCTGTTTTTT	CASSLVPGANTGELFF
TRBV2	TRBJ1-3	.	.	TGTGCCAGCACCCGGGGTGTCGTATCTGGAAACACCATATATTTT	CASTRGVVSGNTIYF
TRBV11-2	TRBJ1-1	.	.	TGTGCCAGCAGTCAACTCCCCGGGTACACTGAAGCTTTCTTT	CASSQLPGYTEAFF
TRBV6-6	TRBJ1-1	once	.	TGTGCCAGCAGTTACTCAGGGCTCGGCACTGAAGCTTTCTTT	CASSYSGLGTEAFF
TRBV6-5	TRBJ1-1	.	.	TGTGCCAGCAGTTACGCTTCTTGGGGTAATACTGAAGCTTTCTTT	CASSYASWGNTEAFF
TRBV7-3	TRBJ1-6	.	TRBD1	TGTGCCAGCAGCGTAACAGGGGGCCCGAATTCACCCCTCCACTTT	CASSVTGGPNSPLHF
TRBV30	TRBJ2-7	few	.	TGTGCCTTTGGACGGAGTTCCTACGAGCAGTACTTC	CAFGRSSYEQYF
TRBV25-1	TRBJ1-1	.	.	TGTGCCAGCAGTGACGACAGCTACACTGAAGCTTTCTTT	CASSDDSYTEAFF
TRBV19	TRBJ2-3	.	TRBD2	TGTGCCAGTAGTATTCTAGCGGGGGGAGACACAGATACGCAGTATTTT	CASSILAGGDTDTQYF
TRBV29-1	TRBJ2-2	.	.	TGCAGCGTTGAGGTCCCGGGAGAGCTGTTTTTT	CSVEVPGELFF
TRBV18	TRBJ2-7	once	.	TGTGCCAGCTCACCACAAAACAGGGACTACGAGCAGTACTTC	CASSPQNRDYEQYF
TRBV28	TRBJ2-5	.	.	TGTGCCAGCAGTTGGGGGGGGCGGGCGGAGACCCAGTACTTC	CASSWGGRAETQYF
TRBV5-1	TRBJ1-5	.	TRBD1	TGCGCCAGCAGCTTGACAGGGGCAAGCAATCAGCCCCAGCATTTT	CASSLTGASNQPQHF
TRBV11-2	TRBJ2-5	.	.	TGTGCCAGCAGCCTAGGACAGATCCAAGAGACCCAGTACTTC	CASSLGQIQETQYF
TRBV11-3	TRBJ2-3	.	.	TGTGCCAGCAGCTTAATCCCGCGGAAGGGCACAGATACGCAGTATTTT	CASSLIPRKGTDTQYF
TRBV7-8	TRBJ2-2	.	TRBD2	TGTGCCAGCAGCCACCGGACTAGCGGGAACACCGGGGAGCTGTTTTTT	CASSHRTSGNTGELFF
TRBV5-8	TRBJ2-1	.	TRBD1	TGTGCCAGCAGCCCCGGGACAGGGGGCGCCGCGCAGTTCTTC	CASSPGTGGAAQFF
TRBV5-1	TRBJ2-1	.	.	TGCGCCAGCAGCTTGGAACAGGGTAAGCAGTTCTTC	CASSLEQGKQFF
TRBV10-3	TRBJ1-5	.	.	TGTGCCATCAGTGGGGGTGATAGCAATCAGCCCCAGCATTTT	CAISGGDSNQPQHF
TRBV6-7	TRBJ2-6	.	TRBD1	TGTGCCAGCAGTCCTCACTCAGACAGGGGCTTTGGGGCCAACGTCCTGACTTTC	CASSPHSDRGFGANVLTF
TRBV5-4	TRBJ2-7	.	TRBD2	TGTGCCAGCAGCTTGGCCGGGACTAGCGGGAGGAGGAACGAGCAGTACTTC	CASSLAGTSGRRNEQYF
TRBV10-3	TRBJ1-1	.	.	TGTGCCATCAGTGATGGCAGGGGTGACACTGAAGCTTTCTTT	CAISDGRGDTEAFF
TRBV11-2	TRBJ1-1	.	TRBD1	TGTGCCAGCAGCCGTATGGGACAGGGGAGCACTGAAGCTTTCTTT	CASSRMGQGSTEAFF
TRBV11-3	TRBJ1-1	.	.	TGTGCCAGCAGCTTAGGGACCCTCGGGCAGGGTGACACTGAAGCTTTCTTT	CASSLGTLGQGDTEAFF
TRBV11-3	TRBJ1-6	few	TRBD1	TGTGCCAGCAGAGGGACAGGGGATTCACCCCTCCACTTT	CASRGTGDSPLHF
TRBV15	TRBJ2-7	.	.	TGTGCCACCAGCAGAGATATCCCCCCAGGGCGATACGAGCAGTACTTC	CATSRDIPPGRYEQYF
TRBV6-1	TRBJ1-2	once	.	TGTGCCAGCACAACAGAGTTGTTTTCTAACTATGGCTACACCTTC	CASTTELFSNYGYTF
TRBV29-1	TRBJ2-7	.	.	TGCAGCGTTGAAGATGGGGGGGAGCAGTACTTC	CSVEDGGEQYF
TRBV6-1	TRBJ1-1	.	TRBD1	TGTGCCAGCAGTGCATTTGACAGGGGGCAAACTGAAGCTTTCTTT	CASSAFDRGQTEAFF
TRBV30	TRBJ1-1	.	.	TGTGCCTGTATCCGTCCGGGGAACACTGAAGCTTTCTTT	CACIRPGNTEAFF
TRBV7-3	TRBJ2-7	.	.	TGTGCCAGCAGCTTACGTCAGGGCTCCTACGAGCAGTACTTC	CASSLRQGSYEQYF
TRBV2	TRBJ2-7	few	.	TGTGCCAGCAGTGACGGGCCAGTAATCTACGAGCAGTACTTC	CASSDGPVIYEQYF
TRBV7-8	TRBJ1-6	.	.	TGTGCCAGCAGCTTAACCAGCAATTCACCCCTCCACTTT	CASSLTSNSPLHF